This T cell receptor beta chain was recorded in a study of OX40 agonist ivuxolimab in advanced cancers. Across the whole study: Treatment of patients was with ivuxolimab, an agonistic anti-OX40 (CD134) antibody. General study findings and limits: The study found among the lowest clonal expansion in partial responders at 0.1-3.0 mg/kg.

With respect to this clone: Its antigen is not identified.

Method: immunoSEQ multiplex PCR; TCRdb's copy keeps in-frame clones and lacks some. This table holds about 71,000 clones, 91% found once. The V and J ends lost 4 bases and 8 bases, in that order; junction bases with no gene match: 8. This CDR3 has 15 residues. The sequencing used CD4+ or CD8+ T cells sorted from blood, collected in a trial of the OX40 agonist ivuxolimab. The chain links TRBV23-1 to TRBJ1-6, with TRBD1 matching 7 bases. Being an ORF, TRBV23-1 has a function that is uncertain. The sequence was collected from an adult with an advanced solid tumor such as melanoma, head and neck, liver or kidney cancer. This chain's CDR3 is CASSRSQGRDSPLHF. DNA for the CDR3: TGCGCCAGCAGTCGCTCACAGGGGCGAGATTCACCCCTCCACTTT.